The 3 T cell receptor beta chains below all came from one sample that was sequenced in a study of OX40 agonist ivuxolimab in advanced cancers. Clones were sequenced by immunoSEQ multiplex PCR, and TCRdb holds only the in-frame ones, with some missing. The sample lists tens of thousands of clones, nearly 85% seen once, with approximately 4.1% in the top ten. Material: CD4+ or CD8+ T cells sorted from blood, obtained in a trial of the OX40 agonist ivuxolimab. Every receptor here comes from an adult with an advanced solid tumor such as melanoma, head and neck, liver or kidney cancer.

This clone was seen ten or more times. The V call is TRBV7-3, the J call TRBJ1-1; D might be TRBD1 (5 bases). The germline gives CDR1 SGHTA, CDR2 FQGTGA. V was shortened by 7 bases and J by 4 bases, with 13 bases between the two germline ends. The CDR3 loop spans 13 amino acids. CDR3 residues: CASTTTVITEAFF. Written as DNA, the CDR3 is TGTGCCAGCACTACGACAGTGATCACTGAAGCTTTCTTT.

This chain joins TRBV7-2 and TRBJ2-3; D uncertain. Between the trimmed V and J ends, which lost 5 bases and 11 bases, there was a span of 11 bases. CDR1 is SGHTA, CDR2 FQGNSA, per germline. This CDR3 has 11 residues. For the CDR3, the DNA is TGTGCCAGCAGCCTCGAGCACAAGCAGTATTTT. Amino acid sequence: CASSLEHKQYF.

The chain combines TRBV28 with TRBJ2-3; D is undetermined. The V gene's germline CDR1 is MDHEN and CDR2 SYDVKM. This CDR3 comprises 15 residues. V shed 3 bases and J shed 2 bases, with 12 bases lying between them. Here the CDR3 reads CASSFATPYTDTQYF. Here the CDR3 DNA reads TGTGCCAGCAGTTTCGCGACTCCTTACACAGATACGCAGTATTTT.